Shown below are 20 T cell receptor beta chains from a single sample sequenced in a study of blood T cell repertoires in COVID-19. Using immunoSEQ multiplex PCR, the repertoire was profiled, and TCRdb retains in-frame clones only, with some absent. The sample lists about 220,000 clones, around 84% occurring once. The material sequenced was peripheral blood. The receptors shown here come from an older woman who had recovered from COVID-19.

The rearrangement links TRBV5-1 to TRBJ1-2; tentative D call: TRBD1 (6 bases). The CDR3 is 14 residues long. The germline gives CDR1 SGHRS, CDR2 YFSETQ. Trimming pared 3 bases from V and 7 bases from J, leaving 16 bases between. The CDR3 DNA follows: TGCGCCAGCAGCTGGGACATTAATCCACGTGGCTACACCTTC. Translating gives CASSWDINPRGYTF. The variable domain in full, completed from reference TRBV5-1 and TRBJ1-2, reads KAGVTQTPRYLIKTRGQQVTLSCSPISGHRSVSWYQQTPGQGLQFLFEYFSETQRNKGNFPGRFSGRQFSNSRSEMNVSTLELGDSALYLCASSWDINPRGYTFGSGTRLTVV.

The DNA for the CDR3 is TGCAGCGTTCGTAAGAACACCGGGGAGCTGTTTTTT. Translation: CSVRKNTGELFF. The chain couples TRBV29-1 to TRBJ2-2; D is ambiguous. In germline, CDR1 is SQVTM, CDR2 ANQGSEA. The germline V and J ends were trimmed by 5 bases and 1 base, with 5 bases remaining between them. The CDR3 has 12 amino acids.

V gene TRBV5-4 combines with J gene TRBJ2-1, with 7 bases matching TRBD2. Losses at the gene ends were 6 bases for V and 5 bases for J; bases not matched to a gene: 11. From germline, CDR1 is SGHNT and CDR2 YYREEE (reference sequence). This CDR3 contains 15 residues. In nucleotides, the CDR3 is TGTGCCAGCACCTGGGGTCGCGGGGGAGACAATGAGCAGTTCTTC. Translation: CASTWGRGGDNEQFF.

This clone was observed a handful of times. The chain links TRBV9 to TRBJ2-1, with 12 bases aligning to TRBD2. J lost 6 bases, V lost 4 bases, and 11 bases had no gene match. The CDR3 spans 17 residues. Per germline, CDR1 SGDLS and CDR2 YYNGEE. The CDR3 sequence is CASSSHRLAGGTNEQFF. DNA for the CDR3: TGTGCCAGCAGCTCACACCGCCTAGCGGGGGGGACCAATGAGCAGTTCTTC.

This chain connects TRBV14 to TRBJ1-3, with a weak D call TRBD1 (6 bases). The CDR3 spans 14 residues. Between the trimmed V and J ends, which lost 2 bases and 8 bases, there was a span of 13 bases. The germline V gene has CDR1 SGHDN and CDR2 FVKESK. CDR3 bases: TGTGCCAGCAGCCAACGTCTTGAGGGGGACACCATATATTTT. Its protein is CASSQRLEGDTIYF.

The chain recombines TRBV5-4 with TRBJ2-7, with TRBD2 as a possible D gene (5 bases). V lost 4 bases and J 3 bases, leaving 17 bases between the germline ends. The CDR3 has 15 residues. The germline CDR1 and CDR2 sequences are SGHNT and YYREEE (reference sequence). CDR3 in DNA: TGTGCCAGCAGCGCCGAGAACGGGGATCACTACGAGCAGTACTTC. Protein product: CASSAENGDHYEQYF.

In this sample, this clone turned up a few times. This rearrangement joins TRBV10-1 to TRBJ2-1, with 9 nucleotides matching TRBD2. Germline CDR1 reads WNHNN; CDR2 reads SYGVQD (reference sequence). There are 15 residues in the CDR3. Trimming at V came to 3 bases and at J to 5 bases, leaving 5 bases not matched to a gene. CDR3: CASSDGTSPHNEQFF. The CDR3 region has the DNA TGCGCCAGCAGTGATGGGACTAGCCCCCACAATGAGCAGTTCTTC.

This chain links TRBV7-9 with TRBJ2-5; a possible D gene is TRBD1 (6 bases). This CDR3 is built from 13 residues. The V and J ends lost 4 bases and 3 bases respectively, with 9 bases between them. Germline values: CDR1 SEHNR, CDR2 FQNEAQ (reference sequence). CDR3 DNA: TGTGCCAGCAGCTCGGGACATAAAGAGACCCAGTACTTC. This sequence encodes CASSSGHKETQYF.

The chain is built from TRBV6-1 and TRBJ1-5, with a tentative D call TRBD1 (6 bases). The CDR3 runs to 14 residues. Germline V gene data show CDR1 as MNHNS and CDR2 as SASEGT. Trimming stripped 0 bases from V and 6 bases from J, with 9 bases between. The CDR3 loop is CASSEAGGGQPQHF. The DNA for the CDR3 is TGTGCCAGCAGTGAAGCAGGGGGTGGTCAGCCCCAGCATTTT.

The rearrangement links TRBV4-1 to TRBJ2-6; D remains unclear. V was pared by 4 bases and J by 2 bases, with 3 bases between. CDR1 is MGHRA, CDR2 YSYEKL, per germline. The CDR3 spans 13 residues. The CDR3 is CASSLTGANVLTF. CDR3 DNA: TGCGCCAGCAGCCTTACTGGGGCCAACGTCCTGACTTTC.

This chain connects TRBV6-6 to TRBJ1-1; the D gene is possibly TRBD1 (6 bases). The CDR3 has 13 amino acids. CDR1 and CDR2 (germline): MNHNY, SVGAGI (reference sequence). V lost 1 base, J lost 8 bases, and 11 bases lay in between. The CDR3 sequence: CASSYFDDREAFF. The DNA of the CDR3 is TGTGCCAGCAGTTACTTCGACGACAGGGAAGCTTTCTTT.

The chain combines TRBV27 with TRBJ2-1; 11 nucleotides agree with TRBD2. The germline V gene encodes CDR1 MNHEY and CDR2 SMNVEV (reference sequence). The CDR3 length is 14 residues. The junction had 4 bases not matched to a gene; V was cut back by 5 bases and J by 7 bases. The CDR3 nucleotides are TGTGCCAGCAGTGAAGGACTAGCGGGTAATGAGCAGTTCTTC. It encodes CASSEGLAGNEQFF.

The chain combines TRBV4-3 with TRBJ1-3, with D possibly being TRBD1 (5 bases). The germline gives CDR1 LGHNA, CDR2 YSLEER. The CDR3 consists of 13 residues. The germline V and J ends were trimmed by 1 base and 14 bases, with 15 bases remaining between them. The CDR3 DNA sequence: TGCGCCAGCAGCCAAGCAGGGATCCCCCGTCTATATTTT. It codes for CASSQAGIPRLYF.

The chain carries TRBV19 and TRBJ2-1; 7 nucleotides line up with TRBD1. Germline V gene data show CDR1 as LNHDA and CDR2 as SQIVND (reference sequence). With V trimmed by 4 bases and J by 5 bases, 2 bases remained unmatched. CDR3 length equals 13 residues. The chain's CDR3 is CASSTGTDNEQFF. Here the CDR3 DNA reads TGTGCCAGTAGTACCGGGACAGACAATGAGCAGTTCTTC.

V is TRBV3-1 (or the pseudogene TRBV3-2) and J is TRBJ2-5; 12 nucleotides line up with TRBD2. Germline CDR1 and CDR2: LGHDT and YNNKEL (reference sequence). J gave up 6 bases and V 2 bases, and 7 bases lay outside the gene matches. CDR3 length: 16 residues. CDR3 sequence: CASSQWTSGVTQTQYF. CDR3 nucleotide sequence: TGTGCCAGCAGCCAATGGACTAGCGGGGTCACTCAGACCCAGTACTTC.

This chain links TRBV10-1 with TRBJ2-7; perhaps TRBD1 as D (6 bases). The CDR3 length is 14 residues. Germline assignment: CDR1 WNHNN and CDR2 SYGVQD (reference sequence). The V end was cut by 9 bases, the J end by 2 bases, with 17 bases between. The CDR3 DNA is TGCGCCAGAAGGTGGGCCCAGGGGCCCTACGAGCAGTACTTC. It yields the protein CARRWAQGPYEQYF.

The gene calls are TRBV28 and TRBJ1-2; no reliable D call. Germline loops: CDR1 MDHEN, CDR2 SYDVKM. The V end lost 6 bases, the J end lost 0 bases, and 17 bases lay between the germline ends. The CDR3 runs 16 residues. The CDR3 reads CASSPDTVSSNYGYTF. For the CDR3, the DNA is TGTGCCAGCAGCCCAGACACGGTTAGTTCTAACTATGGCTACACCTTC.

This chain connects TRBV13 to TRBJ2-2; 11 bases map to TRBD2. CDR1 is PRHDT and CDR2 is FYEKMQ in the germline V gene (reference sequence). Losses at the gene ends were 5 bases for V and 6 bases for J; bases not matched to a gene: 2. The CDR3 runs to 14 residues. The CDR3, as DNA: TGTGCCAGCAGCCATAGCGGGGGGGCCGGGGAGCTGTTTTTT. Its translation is CASSHSGGAGELFF.

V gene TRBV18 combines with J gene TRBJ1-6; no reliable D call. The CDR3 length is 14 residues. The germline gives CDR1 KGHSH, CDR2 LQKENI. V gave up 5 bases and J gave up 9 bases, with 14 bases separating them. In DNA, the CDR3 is TGTGCCAGCTCAAACGAGGGCCGGGGTTCACCCCTCCACTTT. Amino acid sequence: CASSNEGRGSPLHF.

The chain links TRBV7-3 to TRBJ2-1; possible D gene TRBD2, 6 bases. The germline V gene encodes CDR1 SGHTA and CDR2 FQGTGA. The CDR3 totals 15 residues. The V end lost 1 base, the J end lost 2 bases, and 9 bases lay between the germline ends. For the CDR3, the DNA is TGTGCCAGCAGCTTAATTAGGACTACCTACAATGAGCAGTTCTTC. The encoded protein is CASSLIRTTYNEQFF.